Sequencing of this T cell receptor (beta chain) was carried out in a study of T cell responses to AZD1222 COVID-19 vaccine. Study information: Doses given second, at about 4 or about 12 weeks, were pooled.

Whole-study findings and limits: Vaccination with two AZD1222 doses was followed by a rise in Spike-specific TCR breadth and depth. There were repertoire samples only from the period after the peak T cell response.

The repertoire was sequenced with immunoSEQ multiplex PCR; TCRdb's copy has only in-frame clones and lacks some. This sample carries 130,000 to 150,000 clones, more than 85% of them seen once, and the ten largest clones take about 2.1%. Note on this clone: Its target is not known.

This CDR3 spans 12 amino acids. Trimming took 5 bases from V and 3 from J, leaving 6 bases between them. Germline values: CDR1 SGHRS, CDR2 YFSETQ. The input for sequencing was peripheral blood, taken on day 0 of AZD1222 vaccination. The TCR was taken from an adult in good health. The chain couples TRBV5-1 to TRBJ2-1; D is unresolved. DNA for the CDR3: TGCGCCAGCAGACGAGACTACAATGAGCAGTTCTTC. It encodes CASRRDYNEQFF.